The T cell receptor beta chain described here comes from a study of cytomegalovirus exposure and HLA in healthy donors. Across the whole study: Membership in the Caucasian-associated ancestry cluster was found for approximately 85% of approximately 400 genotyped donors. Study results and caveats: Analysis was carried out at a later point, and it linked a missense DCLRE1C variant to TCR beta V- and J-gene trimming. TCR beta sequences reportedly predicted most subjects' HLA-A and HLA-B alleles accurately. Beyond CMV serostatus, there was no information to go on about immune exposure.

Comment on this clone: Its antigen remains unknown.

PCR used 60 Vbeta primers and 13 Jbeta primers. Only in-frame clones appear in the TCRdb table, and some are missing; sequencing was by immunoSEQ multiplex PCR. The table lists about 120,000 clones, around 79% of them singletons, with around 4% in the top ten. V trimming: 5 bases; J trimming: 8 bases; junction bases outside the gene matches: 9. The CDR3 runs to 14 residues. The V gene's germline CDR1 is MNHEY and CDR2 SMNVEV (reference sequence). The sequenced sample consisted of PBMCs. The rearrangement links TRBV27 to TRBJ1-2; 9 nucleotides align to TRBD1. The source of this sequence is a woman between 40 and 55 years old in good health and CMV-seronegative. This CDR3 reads CASSQAGTGSGYTF. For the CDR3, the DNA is TGTGCCAGCAGTCAGGCCGGGACAGGGAGCGGCTACACCTTC.